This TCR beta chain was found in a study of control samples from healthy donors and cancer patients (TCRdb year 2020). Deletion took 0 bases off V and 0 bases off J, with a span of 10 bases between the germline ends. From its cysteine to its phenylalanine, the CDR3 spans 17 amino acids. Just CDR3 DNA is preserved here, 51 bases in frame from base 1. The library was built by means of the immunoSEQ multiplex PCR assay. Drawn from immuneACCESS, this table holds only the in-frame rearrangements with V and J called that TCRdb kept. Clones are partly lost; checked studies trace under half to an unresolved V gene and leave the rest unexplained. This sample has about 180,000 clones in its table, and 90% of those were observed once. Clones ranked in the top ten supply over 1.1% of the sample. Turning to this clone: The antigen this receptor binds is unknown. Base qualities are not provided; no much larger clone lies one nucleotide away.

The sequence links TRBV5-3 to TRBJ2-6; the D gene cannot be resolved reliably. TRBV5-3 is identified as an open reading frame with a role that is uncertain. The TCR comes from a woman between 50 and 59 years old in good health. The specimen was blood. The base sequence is TGTGCCAGAAGCTTGGTCAGGCCCGGCTCTGGGGCCAACGTCCTGACTTTC. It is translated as CARSLVRPGSGANVLTF.